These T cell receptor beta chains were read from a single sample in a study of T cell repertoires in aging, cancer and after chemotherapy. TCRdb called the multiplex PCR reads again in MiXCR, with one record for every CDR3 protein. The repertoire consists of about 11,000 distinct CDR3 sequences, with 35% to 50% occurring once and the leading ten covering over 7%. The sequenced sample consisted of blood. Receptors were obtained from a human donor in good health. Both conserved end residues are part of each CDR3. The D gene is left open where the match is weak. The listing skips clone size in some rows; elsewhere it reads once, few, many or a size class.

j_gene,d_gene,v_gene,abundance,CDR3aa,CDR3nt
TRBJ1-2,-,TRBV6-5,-,CASSENRDNYGYTF,TGTGCCAGCAGCGAGAACCGGGACAACTATGGCTACACCTTC
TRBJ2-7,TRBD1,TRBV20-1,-,CSRPGQESYEQYF,TGCAGTCGACCGGGACAGGAGTCCTACGAGCAGTACTTC
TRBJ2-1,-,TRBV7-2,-,CASSLRTAPGFRASSYNEQFF,TGTGCCAGCAGCCTCCGGACAGCCCCTGGTTTCCGGGCAAGCTCCTACAATGAGCAGTTCTTC
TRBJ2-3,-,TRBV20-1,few,CSALTGLTAGASTDTQYF,TGCAGTGCTCTGACAGGACTAACGGCGGGGGCTAGCACAGATACGCAGTATTTT
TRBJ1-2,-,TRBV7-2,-,CASSLERVGYGYTF,TGTGCCAGCAGCTTGGAGCGGGTGGGCTATGGCTACACCTTC
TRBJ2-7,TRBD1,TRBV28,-,CASSPGTGLFNSSYEQYF,TGTGCCAGCAGCCCCGGGACAGGGCTCTTCAATTCCTCCTACGAGCAGTACTTC
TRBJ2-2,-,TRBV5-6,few,CASSHPRATGELFF,TGTGCCAGCAGCCATCCCAGGGCAACCGGGGAGCTGTTTTTT
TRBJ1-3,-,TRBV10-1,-,CASTSWGGTGNTIHF,TGCGCCAGCACCTCTTGGGGCGGAACTGGAAACACCATACATTTT
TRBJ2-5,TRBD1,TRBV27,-,CASSLRGQGRRETQYF,TGTGCCAGCAGCTTGAGAGGACAGGGGAGAAGAGAGACCCAGTACTTC
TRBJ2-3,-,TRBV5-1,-,CASSPQGVTDTQYF,TGCGCCAGCAGCCCACAGGGTGTCACAGATACGCAGTATTTT
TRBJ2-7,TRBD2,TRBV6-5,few,CASRSGGYEQYF,TGTGCCAGCAGAAGCGGGGGTTACGAGCAGTACTTC
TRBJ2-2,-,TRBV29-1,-,CSVGPRGRDTGELFF,TGCAGCGTTGGTCCCCGGGGGCGCGACACCGGGGAGCTGTTTTTT
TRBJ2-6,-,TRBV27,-,CASSNSGANVLTF,TGTGCCAGCAGTAACTCAGGGGCCAACGTCCTGACTTTC
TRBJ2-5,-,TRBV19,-,CASSIRRIPQETQYF,TGTGCCAGTAGTATTAGGCGGATACCCCAAGAGACCCAGTACTTC
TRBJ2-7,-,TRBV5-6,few,CASSPEAGPFYEQYF,TGTGCCAGCAGCCCGGAGGCGGGACCCTTCTACGAGCAGTACTTC
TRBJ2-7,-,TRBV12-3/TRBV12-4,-,CASSPGQPEQYF,TGTGCCAGCAGTCCCGGACAGCCCGAGCAGTACTTC
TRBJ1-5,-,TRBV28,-,CATTYSNQPQHF,TGTGCCACCACATATAGCAATCAGCCCCAGCATTTT
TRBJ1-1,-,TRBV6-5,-,CASSYLGNTEAFF,TGTGCCAGCAGTTACCTAGGGAACACTGAAGCTTTCTTT
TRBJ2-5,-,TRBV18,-,CASSPGQAGIETQYF,TGTGCCAGCTCACCGGGGCAGGCGGGAATAGAGACCCAGTACTTC
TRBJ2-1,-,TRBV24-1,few,CATSGVTYNEQFF,TGTGCCACCAGTGGTGTCACCTACAATGAGCAGTTCTTC
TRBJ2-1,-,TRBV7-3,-,CASSLAGTNNEQFF,TGTGCCAGCAGCTTAGCCGGGACCAACAATGAGCAGTTCTTC
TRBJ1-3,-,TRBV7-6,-,CASTIWISGNTIYF,TGTGCTAGCACTATTTGGATCTCTGGAAACACCATATATTTT